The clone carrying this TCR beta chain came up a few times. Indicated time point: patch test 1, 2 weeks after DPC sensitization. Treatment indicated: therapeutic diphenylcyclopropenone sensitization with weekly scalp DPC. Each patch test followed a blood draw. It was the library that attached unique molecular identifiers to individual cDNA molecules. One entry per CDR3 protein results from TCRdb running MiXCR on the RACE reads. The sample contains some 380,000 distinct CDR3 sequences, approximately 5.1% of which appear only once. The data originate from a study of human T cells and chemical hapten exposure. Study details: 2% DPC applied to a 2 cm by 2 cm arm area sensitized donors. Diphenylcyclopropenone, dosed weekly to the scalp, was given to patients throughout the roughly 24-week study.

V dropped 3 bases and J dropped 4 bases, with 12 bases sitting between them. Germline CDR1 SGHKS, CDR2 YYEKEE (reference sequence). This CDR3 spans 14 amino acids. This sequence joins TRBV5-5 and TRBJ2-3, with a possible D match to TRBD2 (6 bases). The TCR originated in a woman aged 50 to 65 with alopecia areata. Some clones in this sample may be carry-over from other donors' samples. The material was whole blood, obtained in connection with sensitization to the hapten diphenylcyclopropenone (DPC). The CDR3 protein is CASSYMGEADTQYF. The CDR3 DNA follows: TGTGCCAGCAGCTACATGGGGGAGGCAGATACGCAGTATTTT.